These T cell receptor beta chains were read from a single sample in a study of cytomegalovirus exposure and HLA in healthy donors. The assay was immunoSEQ multiplex PCR, and TCRdb's table has in-frame clones only and misses some. The sample contains 150,000 to 200,000 clones, about 77% of which appear only once. The sample was PBMCs. These receptors were collected from a man aged 60 to 75 in good health and CMV-seronegative. Both conserved end residues are part of each CDR3. D genes are given only for firm matches. A row's size may be missing; if present it is once, few, many or a size class.

v_gene	j_gene	d_gene	abundance	len	CDR3nt	CDR3aa
TRBV7-9	TRBJ2-7	.	.	13	TGTGCCAGCAGCTTGGCTGGCTCCTACGAGCAGTACTTC	CASSLAGSYEQYF
TRBV6-1	TRBJ1-6	.	.	15	TGTGCCAGCAGTGAAGACAGACACCCTAATTCACCCCTCCACTTT	CASSEDRHPNSPLHF
TRBV27	TRBJ1-1	.	.	15	TGTGCCAGCACCCCCGAGGGGGGGAGGAACACTGAAGCTTTCTTT	CASTPEGGRNTEAFF
TRBV6-4	TRBJ1-5	.	.	13	TGTGCCAGCAGTGAACAGGGCGAACAGCCCCAGCATTTT	CASSEQGEQPQHF
TRBV10-3	TRBJ1-4	TRBD1	few	17	TGTGCCATTTCTAGGACAGGGCAGGTTGCAACTAATGAAAAACTGTTTTTT	CAISRTGQVATNEKLFF
TRBV5-4	TRBJ2-1	.	.	15	TGTGCCAGCAGTCCCCGGGACACCTTAGGGAATGAGCAGTTCTTC	CASSPRDTLGNEQFF
TRBV28	TRBJ1-2	.	.	15	TGTGCCAGCAGCCCAGGACAGTCTACTAACTATGGCTACACCTTC	CASSPGQSTNYGYTF
TRBV28	TRBJ1-2	.	.	14	TGTGCCAGCAGTCCGGGACTCGGGTATTATGGCTACCCCTTC	CASSPGLGYYGYPF
TRBV5-1	TRBJ2-7	.	.	14	TGCGCCAGCAGCTTGGGTGCAGGGAACTACGAGCAGTACTTC	CASSLGAGNYEQYF
TRBV7-9	TRBJ2-7	TRBD2	.	18	TGTGCCAGCAGCATAAGGGGACTAGCGGGAGGCTACACCTACGAGCAGTACTTC	CASSIRGLAGGYTYEQYF
TRBV11-2	TRBJ2-5	TRBD2	.	15	TGTGCCAGCAGCGAACGGGGGGACTATTCGGAGACCCAGTACTTC	CASSERGDYSETQYF
TRBV5-1	TRBJ2-5	TRBD2	.	18	TGCGCCAGCAGCTTGGCCGATTGGCGGGGGGGCCTAGGCGAGACCCAGTACTTC	CASSLADWRGGLGETQYF
TRBV13	TRBJ2-7	TRBD2	once	14	TGTGCCAGCAGCTTAGGTCTAGCGGCCTACGGGCAGTACTTC	CASSLGLAAYGQYF
TRBV19	TRBJ2-3	TRBD1	.	16	TGTGCCAGTACCCCGCCGGGACAGGGTGTCACAGATACGCAGTATTTT	CASTPPGQGVTDTQYF
TRBV4-2	TRBJ1-2	TRBD1	.	14	TGTGCCAGCAGCCCCCCCGGGGACAGGGGGTACTACACCTTC	CASSPPGDRGYYTF
TRBV5-1	TRBJ2-1	TRBD2	.	15	TGCGCCAGCAGCACGGGACTAGCGGGGGGGTGGGAGCAGTTCTTC	CASSTGLAGGWEQFF
TRBV6-5	TRBJ2-7	.	few	14	TGTGCCAGCAGTTCGGGAGAGGGAGGCTACGAGCAGTACTTC	CASSSGEGGYEQYF
TRBV4-1	TRBJ1-2	TRBD1	.	15	TGCGCCAGCAGCCAAGAAGCCGGGACAGGGGGTGGCTACACCTTC	CASSQEAGTGGGYTF
TRBV2	TRBJ2-1	.	.	16	TGTGCCAGCAGTTTGGGCGCGACAGGCTCCGACAATGAGCAGTTCTTC	CASSLGATGSDNEQFF
TRBV4-2	TRBJ2-1	TRBD1	.	16	TGTGCCAGCAGCCAAGTAACAGGGGGCGTGGGTCCTGAGCAGTTCTTC	CASSQVTGGVGPEQFF
TRBV10-3	TRBJ2-2	.	.	14	TGTGCCATCACTCCAGGGCAGGGCACCGGGGAGCTGTTTTTT	CAITPGQGTGELFF
TRBV6-6	TRBJ2-2	.	.	14	TGTGCCAGCAGGGCATCCTTGAACACCGGGGAGCTGTTTTTT	CASRASLNTGELFF
TRBV11-2	TRBJ2-7	TRBD1	.	16	TGTGCCAGCAGCCTAAAACCGGGACAGGGCGTTTACGAGCAGTACTTC	CASSLKPGQGVYEQYF
TRBV15	TRBJ2-5	TRBD2	.	16	TGTGCCACCAGCAGAGATGGAGGCGGGAGGGCAGAGACCCAGTACTTC	CATSRDGGGRAETQYF
TRBV27	TRBJ2-3	TRBD2	.	16	TGTGCCAGCAGCCTCACTAGCGGGAGGGCGACAGATACGCAGTATTTT	CASSLTSGRATDTQYF
TRBV18	TRBJ2-6	.	.	14	TGTGCCAGCTCACTATACTCTGGGGCCAACGTCCTGACTTTC	CASSLYSGANVLTF
TRBV19	TRBJ1-5	TRBD1	few	14	TGTGCCAGTGGACAGGGACAGCCTGGGCAGCCCCAGCATTTT	CASGQGQPGQPQHF
TRBV6-1	TRBJ2-5	.	.	14	TGTGCCAGCAGTCCCTGGGCAGTGCAAGAGACCCAGTACTTC	CASSPWAVQETQYF
TRBV6-6	TRBJ1-5	.	few	12	TGTGCCAGCAGTTATATAGATCAGCCCCAGCATTTT	CASSYIDQPQHF
TRBV29-1	TRBJ2-6	TRBD1	.	15	TGCAGCGCGGGACAGGGGTTGTCTGGGGCCAACGTCCTGACTTTC	CSAGQGLSGANVLTF
TRBV12-5	TRBJ2-1	.	.	13	TGTGCTAGTGGTGCGACAGTTTACAATGAGCAGTTCTTC	CASGATVYNEQFF
TRBV28	TRBJ2-7	TRBD2	.	13	TGTGCCAGCAGGGTAGCGGGAGGCTACGAGCAGTACTTC	CASRVAGGYEQYF